A single sample gave rise to the 28 T cell receptor beta chains below, sequenced in a study of T cell responses to AZD1222 COVID-19 vaccine. Clones were sequenced by immunoSEQ multiplex PCR, and TCRdb holds only the in-frame ones, with some missing. The table records fewer than 150,000 clones, around 92% of them present only once. The source was peripheral blood, collected 28 days after the second AZD1222 dose. The receptor set was obtained from an adult who received the AZD1222 COVID-19 vaccine.

J is TRBJ2-2 and V is TRBV24-1, with D maybe TRBD2 (6 bases). The CDR3 has 17 residues. Germline-derived CDR1 and CDR2 are KGHDR and SFDVKD. V was clipped by 0 bases and J by 0 bases, with 10 bases between them. CDR3 protein: CATSDLRAGTNTGELFF. The CDR3 DNA follows: TGTGCCACCAGTGATTTGCGGGCGGGGACGAACACCGGGGAGCTGTTTTTT.

The chain is built from TRBV28 and TRBJ1-1; D call uncertain. V was pared by 6 bases and J by 7 bases, with 3 bases between. CDR3 length: 9 residues. Looked up from germline, CDR1 is MDHEN and CDR2 is SYDVKM. CDR3 nucleotide sequence: TGTGCCAGCAGCCTTGAAGCTTTCTTT. This translates into CASSLEAFF.

The chain is built from TRBV24-1 and TRBJ1-2; no firm D call. Germline V CDR1 and CDR2: KGHDR, SFDVKD. The CDR3 loop spans 14 amino acids. Trimming took off 2 bases at V and 4 bases at J, with 10 bases between the two ends. In DNA form, the CDR3 reads TGTGCCACCAGTGATTCGACAAGAACCTATGGCTACACCTTC. This translates into CATSDSTRTYGYTF.

This chain links TRBV19 with TRBJ1-1; a weak D match, TRBD1 (5 bases). Per germline, CDR1 LNHDA and CDR2 SQIVND (reference sequence). The CDR3 runs 15 residues. V lost 3 bases and J lost 0, with 11 bases in between. Here the CDR3 DNA reads TGTGCCAGTAGTATTGGGGGACCCATGAACACTGAAGCTTTCTTT. This gives the protein CASSIGGPMNTEAFF.

J is TRBJ2-1 and V is TRBV25-1; TRBD2 matches at 8 bases. Trimming at V came to 4 bases and at J to 6 bases, leaving 11 bases not matched to a gene. The germline CDR1 and CDR2 sequences are MGHDK and SYGVNS. This CDR3 region has 16 residues. CDR3 sequence reads: CASSGSRLASGNEQFF. In DNA form, the CDR3 reads TGTGCCAGCAGTGGGTCACGACTAGCGTCGGGCAATGAGCAGTTCTTC. Full variable domain (missing parts from reference TRBV25-1 and TRBJ2-1): EADIYQTPRYLVIGTGKKITLECSQTMGHDKMYWYQQDPGMELHLIHYSYGVNSTEKGDLSSESTVSRIRTEHFPLTLESARPSHTSQYLCASSGSRLASGNEQFFGPGTRLTVL.

The chain combines TRBV28 with TRBJ2-7; TRBD1 agrees at 7 bases. Germline V gives CDR1 MDHEN, CDR2 SYDVKM. The CDR3 consists of 14 residues. J lost 4 bases, V lost 6 bases, and 9 bases had no gene match. In nucleotides, the CDR3 is TGTGCCAGCAGACCCGGGACAGTACCATACGAGCAGTACTTC. Encoded protein: CASRPGTVPYEQYF. Variable domain in full (rest from reference TRBV28 and TRBJ2-7): DVKVTQSSRYLVKRTGEKVFLECVQDMDHENMFWYRQDPGLGLRLIYFSYDVKMKEKGDIPEGYSVSREKKERFSLILESASTNQTSMYLCASRPGTVPYEQYFGPGTRLTVT.

This chain links TRBV21-1 with TRBJ1-5. TRBV21-1 is a recognized pseudogene. The CDR3 runs 18 residues. Written as DNA, the CDR3 is TGTGCCAGCAGCAAAGGGGTCGGGGGGATAGTAAGCAATCAGCCCCAGCATTTT. This translates into CASSKGVGGIVSNQPQHF.

This clone was counted a single time. The chain uses TRBV4-1 and TRBJ2-5, with 14 bases lining up with TRBD2. The CDR3 totals 19 residues. Trimming took 4 bases from V and 5 from J; bases not matched to a gene: 15. Germline-derived CDR1 and CDR2 are MGHRA and YSYEKL. CDR3 in DNA: TGCGCCAGCAGCCCGGGAAGGGGACTAGCGGGAGCCAGTCTGGAGACCCAGTACTTC. It codes for CASSPGRGLAGASLETQYF.

The V gene is TRBV7-9, the J gene TRBJ1-1; D gene ambiguous. The CDR3 is 15 residues long. The V gene lost 0 bases and the J gene lost 3 bases, with 11 bases spanning the gap. From germline, CDR1 is SEHNR and CDR2 FQNEAQ (reference sequence). CDR3 in amino acids: CASSLARLSYTEAFF. CDR3 nucleotide sequence: TGTGCCAGCAGCTTAGCCAGACTTAGTTACACTGAAGCTTTCTTT.

This chain links TRBV6-5 with TRBJ1-3; D is unresolved. Germline assignment: CDR1 MNHEY and CDR2 SVGAGI. The CDR3 runs 15 residues. Deletions cut 0 bases from V and 2 bases from J, with 8 bases between. CDR3 residues: CASSYSGGAGNTIYF. The DNA of the CDR3 is TGTGCCAGCAGTTACTCGGGTGGGGCTGGAAACACCATATATTTT.

The chain links TRBV18 to TRBJ1-5; no reliable D call. The germline CDR1 and CDR2 sequences are KGHSH and LQKENI. This CDR3 comprises 14 residues. The ends were cut back, 4 bases at V and 5 bases at J, with 12 bases in the middle. CDR3 nucleotide sequence: TGTGCCAGCTCACTAAATCTTGGAGATCAGCCCCAGCATTTT. It yields the protein CASSLNLGDQPQHF.

This sequence joins TRBV5-1 and TRBJ2-1, with 7 bases fitting TRBD1. From germline, CDR1 is SGHRS and CDR2 YFSETQ. The CDR3 is made up of 12 amino acids. Trimming at V came to 0 bases and at J to 10 bases, leaving 1 base not matched to a gene. The CDR3 reads CASSLGGGEQFF. The CDR3 DNA follows: TGCGCCAGCAGCTTGGGAGGGGGCGAGCAGTTCTTC.

V gene TRBV5-1 combines with J gene TRBJ2-5, with D tentatively TRBD2 (5 bases). The CDR3 sequence is 13 residues long. Germline V gene lookup returns CDR1 SGHRS and CDR2 YFSETQ. Deletions cut 5 bases from V and 0 bases from J, with 8 bases between. CDR3 protein: CASSRRYQETQYF. In DNA, the CDR3 is TGCGCCAGCAGTCGGAGGTACCAAGAGACCCAGTACTTC. The full variable domain, its missing parts supplied by reference TRBV5-1 and TRBJ2-5, is KAGVTQTPRYLIKTRGQQVTLSCSPISGHRSVSWYQQTPGQGLQFLFEYFSETQRNKGNFPGRFSGRQFSNSRSEMNVSTLELGDSALYLCASSRRYQETQYFGPGTRLLVL.

The genes are TRBV18 and TRBJ1-4; possible D gene TRBD1, 5 bases. CDR3 length: 16 residues. Per germline, CDR1 KGHSH and CDR2 LQKENI. Trimming cost V 2 bases and J 0 bases, with 10 bases left between them. This chain's CDR3 is CASSPRTRATNEKLFF. CDR3 sequence (DNA): TGTGCCAGCTCACCAAGGACAAGGGCAACTAATGAAAAACTGTTTTTT. Supplemented by reference TRBV18 and TRBJ1-4, the full variable domain reads NAGVMQNPRHLVRRRGQEARLRCSPMKGHSHVYWYRQLPEEGLKFMVYLQKENIIDESGMPKERFSAEFPKEGPSILRIQQVVRGDSAAYFCASSPRTRATNEKLFFGSGTQLSVL.

The chain uses TRBV19 and TRBJ1-3; D gene uncertain. The CDR3 is 13 amino acids. The V end lost 8 bases, the J end lost 4 bases, and 12 bases lay between the germline ends. CDR1 LNHDA and CDR2 SQIVND come from the germline V gene (reference sequence). The CDR3 nucleotides read TGTGCCAGTCGGCCGGCGGCGGGAAACACCATATATTTT. As protein: CASRPAAGNTIYF.

This clone was seen a handful of times. The J gene is TRBJ1-5, the V gene TRBV7-2, with D perhaps matching TRBD1 (5 bases). This CDR3 has 19 amino acids. V lost 1 base and J 2 bases, leaving 21 bases between the germline ends. Looked up from germline, CDR1 is SGHTA and CDR2 is FQGNSA. CDR3 sequence (DNA): TGTGCCAGCAGCTTAGACCAGGGCAGGACTTATTCTCGCAATCAGCCCCAGCATTTT. Amino acids: CASSLDQGRTYSRNQPQHF.

The chain couples TRBV3-1 (or the pseudogene TRBV3-2) to TRBJ1-2; 12 bases map to TRBD1. V was clipped by 5 bases and J by 4 bases; unmatched bases: 8. This CDR3 has 16 residues. Germline V gives CDR1 LGHDT, CDR2 YNNKEL (reference sequence). The CDR3 nucleotides are TGTGCCAGCAGCGCCGGGACAGGGGGCGCTAGCTATGGCTACACCTTC. Translated, it gives CASSAGTGGASYGYTF.

This clone was found once. The gene calls are TRBV19 and TRBJ1-6; 8 bases align to TRBD1. Trimming cost V 5 bases and J 8 bases; bases outside gene matches: 11. The CDR3 is made up of 16 amino acids. Germline assignment: CDR1 LNHDA and CDR2 SQIVND (reference sequence). This CDR3 reads CASSSRQGQIHSPLHF. DNA of the CDR3: TGTGCCAGTAGTTCCAGACAGGGGCAGATCCATTCACCCCTCCACTTT.

The chain carries TRBV11-3 and TRBJ2-1; 9 bases are a match to TRBD1. CDR3 size: 15 residues. Germline lookup yields CDR1 SGHNT and CDR2 YENEEA. After removal of 3 bases from V and 6 bases from J, the junction contained 6 bases not matched to a gene. In nucleotides, the CDR3 is TGTGCCAGCAGCTTGGGGGGACAGGGACTCAATGAGCAGTTCTTC. The encoded protein is CASSLGGQGLNEQFF.

The chain is built from TRBV2 and TRBJ1-4, with 7 bases lining up with TRBD1. Germline CDR1 reads SNHLY; CDR2 reads FYNNEI. With 6 bases clipped from V and 5 bases from J, the junction kept 9 bases outside the gene matches. This CDR3 comprises 15 residues. In DNA, the CDR3 is TGTGCCAGCAGAGACAGGGTGTCGGGCAATGAAAAACTGTTTTTT. Amino acid sequence: CASRDRVSGNEKLFF.

Worth noting for this clone: Other DNA sequences in this specimen translate into the identical CDR3. This sequence joins TRBV5-1 and TRBJ2-3, with D tentatively TRBD2 (5 bases). From germline, CDR1 is SGHRS and CDR2 YFSETQ. V was trimmed by 5 bases and J by 0 bases, leaving 13 bases between them. The CDR3 extends over 15 amino acids. The CDR3 region is CASRQGPSSTDTQYF. The CDR3 nucleotides are TGCGCCAGCAGACAAGGGCCTAGCAGCACAGATACGCAGTATTTT.

The chain is built from TRBV6-1 and TRBJ2-2; 9 bases are a match to TRBD2. Looked up from germline, CDR1 is MNHNS and CDR2 is SASEGT. This CDR3 spans 18 amino acids. V trimming: 4 bases; J trimming: 0 bases; junction bases outside the gene matches: 9. The CDR3: CASSGNLAGSANTGELFF. The CDR3 DNA follows: TGTGCCAGCAGTGGAAACCTAGCGGGAAGCGCGAACACCGGGGAGCTGTTTTTT.

The genes are TRBV10-3 and TRBJ2-3, with D tentatively TRBD2 (5 bases). This CDR3 contains 13 residues. CDR1 is ENHRY and CDR2 is SYGVKD in the germline V gene. Trimming stripped 10 bases from V and 0 bases from J, with 11 bases between. CDR3 protein: CATLAFSTDTQYF. CDR3 nucleotides: TGTGCCACCTTAGCGTTTAGCACAGATACGCAGTATTTT.

The chain has TRBV27 and TRBJ1-6; 7 nucleotides line up with TRBD1. Trimming removed 2 bases from V and 9 bases from J; junction bases left unmatched: 4. CDR1 and CDR2 from the germline V gene are MNHEY and SMNVEV (reference sequence). The CDR3 sequence is 14 residues long. Here the CDR3 DNA reads TGTGCCAGCAGTTTAGGGGACAGATCTTCACCCCTCCACTTT. Protein product: CASSLGDRSSPLHF.

This rearrangement joins TRBV11-2 to TRBJ2-7; TRBD2 agrees at 9 bases. V lost 3 bases and J lost 7; bases outside the gene matches: 7. The CDR3 is 14 amino acids. From germline, CDR1 is SGHAT and CDR2 FQNNGV. The CDR3 loop is CASSFVAGAFEQYF. As DNA, the CDR3 is TGTGCCAGCAGCTTCGTAGCGGGGGCCTTTGAGCAGTACTTC.

This clone was detected only once. This chain links TRBV18 with TRBJ1-2; the D is unclear. V was clipped by 2 bases and J by 4 bases, with 8 bases between them. This CDR3 contains 13 residues. Germline V gene sequence: CDR1 KGHSH, CDR2 LQKENI. DNA of the CDR3: TGTGCCAGCTCACCAGATGAGGGCTATGGCTACACCTTC. It yields the protein CASSPDEGYGYTF.

The chain uses TRBV29-1 and TRBJ2-1, with 7 positions matching TRBD1. The CDR3 has 12 residues. Per germline, CDR1 SQVTM and CDR2 ANQGSEA. Trimming took 7 bases from V and 12 from J; bases not matched to a gene: 12. The CDR3 loop reads CSGKGTVDRQFF. CDR3 sequence (DNA): TGCAGCGGCAAAGGGACAGTGGATCGGCAGTTCTTC.

V usage is TRBV20-1 and J usage is TRBJ2-7, with D uncertain. Germline assignment: CDR1 DFQATT and CDR2 SNEGSKA (reference sequence). V was pared by 3 bases and J by 3 bases, with 9 bases between. This CDR3 contains 12 residues. The CDR3: CSASADNYEQYF. CDR3 bases: TGCAGTGCTAGTGCCGACAACTACGAGCAGTACTTC.